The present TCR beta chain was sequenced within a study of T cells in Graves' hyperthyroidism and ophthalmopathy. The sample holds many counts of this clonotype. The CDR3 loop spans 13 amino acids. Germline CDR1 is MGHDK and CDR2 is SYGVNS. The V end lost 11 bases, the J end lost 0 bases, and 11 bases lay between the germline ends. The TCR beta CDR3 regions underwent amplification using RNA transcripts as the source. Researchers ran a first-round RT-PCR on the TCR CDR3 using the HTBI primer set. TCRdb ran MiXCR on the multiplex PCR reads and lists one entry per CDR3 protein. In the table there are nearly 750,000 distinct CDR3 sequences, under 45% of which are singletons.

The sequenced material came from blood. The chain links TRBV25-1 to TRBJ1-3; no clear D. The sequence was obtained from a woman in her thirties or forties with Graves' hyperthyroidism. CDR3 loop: CAVNAPSGNTIYF. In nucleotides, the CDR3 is TGTGCCGTTAACGCCCCCTCTGGAAACACCATATATTTT.